One and the same sample provided the 16 T cell receptor beta chains below, sequenced in a study of blood T cell repertoires in COVID-19. Sequencing used immunoSEQ multiplex PCR; TCRdb keeps in-frame clones, though not all of them. The sample records some 220,000 clones, 85% to 90% being singletons. Sequenced: PBMCs or T cells enriched from blood (not recorded which). The receptors derive from a woman aged 18-29 years in a cohort exposed to, infected with or recovered from COVID-19 (not recorded which).

The rearrangement uses TRBV27 and TRBJ2-1, with TRBD2 matching over 7 bases. The ends lost 2 bases at V and 10 bases at J; junction bases unmatched: 11. This CDR3 has 15 amino acids. CDR1 MNHEY and CDR2 SMNVEV come from the germline V gene (reference sequence). The CDR3 region has the DNA TGTGCCAGCAGTTTAAGCGGGACGGCTTGGGAAGAGCAGTTCTTC. It encodes CASSLSGTAWEEQFF.

In its sample, this clone was seen once. The chain uses TRBV7-9 and TRBJ1-1; D not resolved. Trimming shortened V by 0 bases and J by 1 base, and 6 bases separated the two germline ends. This CDR3 is 14 amino acids long. In germline, CDR1 is SEHNR, CDR2 FQNEAQ (reference sequence). CDR3 nucleotides: TGTGCCAGCAGCTTAGCGAGGAAGAACACTGAAGCTTTCTTT. This sequence encodes CASSLARKNTEAFF. Variable domain in full (rest from reference TRBV7-9 and TRBJ1-1): DTGVSQNPRHKITKRGQNVTFRCDPISEHNRLYWYRQTLGQGPEFLTYFQNEAQLEKSRLLSDRFSAERPKGSFSTLEIQRTEQGDSAMYLCASSLARKNTEAFFGQGTRLTVV.

V usage is TRBV7-8 and J usage is TRBJ2-3; no firm D call. The ends were cut back, 5 bases at V and 0 bases at J, with 15 bases in the middle. CDR3 length equals 16 residues. The germline CDR1 and CDR2 sequences are SGHVS and FQNEAQ. The chain's CDR3 is CASSPSQVSSTDTQYF. CDR3 bases: TGTGCCAGCAGCCCGAGCCAGGTATCTAGCACAGATACGCAGTATTTT.

The chain employs TRBV5-1 and TRBJ1-2; D might be TRBD1 (5 bases). The V and J ends lost 0 bases and 3 bases respectively, with 21 bases between them. CDR3 size: 18 residues. Germline CDR1 SGHRS, CDR2 YFSETQ. The CDR3 is CASSLEGLWGRMDYGYTF. The DNA of the CDR3 is TGCGCCAGCAGCTTGGAGGGACTCTGGGGGAGGATGGACTATGGCTACACCTTC.

This clone was counted a single time. The rearrangement links TRBV25-1 to TRBJ1-4; D gene unclear. Germline V lookup: CDR1 MGHDK, CDR2 SYGVNS. The CDR3 is made up of 15 amino acids. V was cut by 1 base and J by 6 bases, with 12 bases left in between. For the CDR3, the DNA is TGTGCCAGCAGTGAATTACTTCAGGTGGATGAAAAACTGTTTTTT. It is translated as CASSELLQVDEKLFF.

This clone has only a few counts. The genes are TRBV7-9 and TRBJ2-7, with unresolved D. The V and J ends lost 0 bases and 4 bases respectively, with 7 bases between them. This CDR3 is built from 13 residues. Germline V gene sequence: CDR1 SEHNR, CDR2 FQNEAQ (reference sequence). The CDR3 sequence: CASSLAGSYEQYF. As DNA, the CDR3 is TGTGCCAGCAGCTTAGCGGGCTCTTACGAGCAGTACTTC. The full variable domain, in which reference TRBV7-9 and TRBJ2-7 provide the parts outside the CDR3, is DTGVSQNPRHKITKRGQNVTFRCDPISEHNRLYWYRQTLGQGPEFLTYFQNEAQLEKSRLLSDRFSAERPKGSFSTLEIQRTEQGDSAMYLCASSLAGSYEQYFGPGTRLTVT.

The table lists this clone with a count of one. V and J are TRBV10-2 and TRBJ1-1, with D unclear. CDR1 WSHSY and CDR2 SAAADI come from the germline V gene. The V and J ends lost 3 bases and 3 bases respectively, with 11 bases between them. There are 14 residues in the CDR3. The CDR3, as DNA: TGCGCCAGCAGTGACATTACCCCGGACACTGAAGCTTTCTTT. It encodes CASSDITPDTEAFF.

This clone occurred once. Within the sample, other DNA sequences also encode this same CDR3. V and J are TRBV7-2 and TRBJ1-2, with a weak D call TRBD1 (6 bases). This CDR3 has 13 residues. V was trimmed by 1 base and J by 6 bases, leaving 9 bases between them. The germline V gene encodes CDR1 SGHTA and CDR2 FQGNSA. CDR3 residues: CASSLVQGDGYTF. The CDR3 nucleotides read TGTGCCAGCAGCTTAGTACAGGGCGATGGCTACACCTTC.

The V gene is TRBV7-3, the J gene TRBJ2-1; 10 bases align to TRBD2. In germline, CDR1 is SGHTA, CDR2 FQGTGA. With 2 bases clipped from V and 5 bases from J, the junction kept 12 bases outside the gene matches. This CDR3 contains 18 residues. CDR3 DNA sequence: TGTGCCAGCAGCTTACAGGGGCCGGGACTAGCGACGGACAATGAGCAGTTCTTC. This translates into CASSLQGPGLATDNEQFF.

The V and J genes are TRBV5-6 and TRBJ1-2; unclear D gene. Germline V gene lookup returns CDR1 SGHDT and CDR2 YYEEEE. Trimming left V 4 bases short and J 0 bases short, with 10 bases between. The CDR3 has 14 residues. CDR3 in amino acids: CASSPEVANYGYTF. The CDR3 DNA reads as TGTGCCAGCAGCCCGGAGGTGGCTAACTATGGCTACACCTTC.

This chain connects TRBV12-3 or TRBV12-4 to TRBJ2-2, with TRBD1 matching 10 bases. Trimming cost V 6 bases and J 5 bases; bases outside gene matches: 0. The CDR3 has 13 amino acids. The CDR3 loop reads CASRGQGTGELFF. The CDR3 DNA sequence: TGTGCCAGCAGGGGACAGGGGACCGGGGAGCTGTTTTTT.

The chain is built from TRBV5-1 and TRBJ2-7, with 8 bases lining up with TRBD1. Germline V gives CDR1 SGHRS, CDR2 YFSETQ. The CDR3 has 12 amino acids. J was trimmed by 7 bases and V by 3 bases; bases with no gene match: 3. The CDR3 sequence is CASSYGQGEQYF. The CDR3 DNA follows: TGCGCCAGCAGCTACGGACAGGGTGAGCAGTACTTC. Looking up the rest from reference TRBV5-1 and TRBJ2-7 gives the full variable domain: KAGVTQTPRYLIKTRGQQVTLSCSPISGHRSVSWYQQTPGQGLQFLFEYFSETQRNKGNFPGRFSGRQFSNSRSEMNVSTLELGDSALYLCASSYGQGEQYFGPGTRLTVT.

The chain is built from TRBV4-2 and TRBJ2-7; possible D gene TRBD1, 6 bases. Trimming took off 0 bases at V and 8 bases at J, with 8 bases between the two ends. Germline CDR1 is LGHNA and CDR2 is YNFKEQ. This CDR3 region has 12 residues. The CDR3 DNA sequence: TGTGCCAGCAGCCAAGATAGGGGGAAGCAGTACTTC. It encodes CASSQDRGKQYF.

The chain links TRBV24-1 to TRBJ2-5; 11 positions match TRBD2. This CDR3 spans 15 amino acids. Germline values: CDR1 KGHDR, CDR2 SFDVKD. With V trimmed by 6 bases and J by 5 bases, 7 bases remained unmatched. The CDR3 coding sequence is TGTGCCACCAGTCGTCTAGCGGGAGGAGGGGAGACCCAGTACTTC. Residues: CATSRLAGGGETQYF.

This sequence joins TRBV2 and TRBJ1-5; the match to TRBD1 covers 12 bases. V lost 6 bases, J lost 1 base, and 7 bases stayed unmatched. This CDR3 has 17 amino acids. In germline, CDR1 is SNHLY, CDR2 FYNNEI. This CDR3 is CASRSGTGGRSNQPQHF. CDR3 DNA sequence: TGTGCCAGCAGGTCCGGGACAGGGGGCAGAAGCAATCAGCCCCAGCATTTT.

V usage is TRBV5-5 and J usage is TRBJ2-7, with a tentative D call TRBD2 (6 bases). The ends were cut back, 2 bases at V and 0 bases at J, with 15 bases in the middle. The CDR3 loop spans 16 amino acids. The germline gives CDR1 SGHKS, CDR2 YYEKEE (reference sequence). The chain's CDR3 is CASSLGSGQGSYEQYF. In DNA, the CDR3 is TGTGCCAGCAGCTTAGGTAGCGGACAAGGCTCCTACGAGCAGTACTTC.